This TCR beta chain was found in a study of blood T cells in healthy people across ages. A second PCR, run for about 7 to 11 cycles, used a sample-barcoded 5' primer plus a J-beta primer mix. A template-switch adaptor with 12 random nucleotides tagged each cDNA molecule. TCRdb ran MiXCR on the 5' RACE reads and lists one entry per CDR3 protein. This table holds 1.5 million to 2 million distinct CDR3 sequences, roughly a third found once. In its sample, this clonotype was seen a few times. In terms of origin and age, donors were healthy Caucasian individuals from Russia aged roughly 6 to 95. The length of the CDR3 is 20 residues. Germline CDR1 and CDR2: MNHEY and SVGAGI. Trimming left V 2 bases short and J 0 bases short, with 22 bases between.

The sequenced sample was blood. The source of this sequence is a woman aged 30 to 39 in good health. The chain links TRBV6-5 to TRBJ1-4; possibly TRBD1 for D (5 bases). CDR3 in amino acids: CASSYGEWDLSFATNEKLFF. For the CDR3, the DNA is TGTGCCAGCAGTTACGGGGAATGGGACCTATCTTTTGCAACTAATGAAAAACTGTTTTTT.